What follows is one T cell receptor beta chain and its context. These data belong to a study of blood T cell repertoires in COVID-19. Study overall: There were acute and convalescent COVID-19 samples, and they came from the United States, Italy and Spain. PBMCs, B-cell-depleted T cells, or T cells provided the cDNA or gDNA that made up the material.

In the study's own analysis: Nucleated cell number was recorded as an estimate derived from reference gene primer amplification. The method was immunoSEQ multiplex PCR; TCRdb's version includes in-frame clones alone and lacks a portion of them. V and J calls and clone size are those listed in that table; D and trimming were worked out from the DNA. The table includes approximately 130,000 clones, 80% to 90% detected once. J was trimmed by 3 bases and V by 3 bases; bases with no gene match: 11. Germline CDR1 and CDR2: SEHNR and FQNEAQ (reference sequence). This CDR3 contains 17 residues. The TCR comes from a man in his sixties or seventies with active or convalescent COVID-19. The specimen was peripheral blood. The J gene is TRBJ2-1, the V gene TRBV7-9; TRBD2 aligns across 7 bases. The CDR3 DNA follows: TGTGCCAGCAGCTTCATTGCCGGGACTACCCTCTACAATGAGCAGTTCTTC. Protein: CASSFIAGTTLYNEQFF.